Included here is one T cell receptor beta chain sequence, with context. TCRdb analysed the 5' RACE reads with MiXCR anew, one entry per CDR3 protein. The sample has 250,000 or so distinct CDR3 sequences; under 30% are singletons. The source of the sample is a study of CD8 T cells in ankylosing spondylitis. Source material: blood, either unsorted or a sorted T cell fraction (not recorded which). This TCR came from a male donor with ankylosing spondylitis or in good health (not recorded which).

CDR3 coding DNA: TGTGCCACCTCCAGGGATCTAGGCTACAATGAGCAGTTCTTC. Protein: CATSRDLGYNEQFF. The V gene is TRBV24-1, the J gene TRBJ2-1; maybe TRBD1 (5 bases). Germline CDR1 and CDR2: KGHDR and SFDVKD. V lost 9 bases, J lost 3 bases, and 14 bases lay in between. This CDR3 comprises 14 residues.